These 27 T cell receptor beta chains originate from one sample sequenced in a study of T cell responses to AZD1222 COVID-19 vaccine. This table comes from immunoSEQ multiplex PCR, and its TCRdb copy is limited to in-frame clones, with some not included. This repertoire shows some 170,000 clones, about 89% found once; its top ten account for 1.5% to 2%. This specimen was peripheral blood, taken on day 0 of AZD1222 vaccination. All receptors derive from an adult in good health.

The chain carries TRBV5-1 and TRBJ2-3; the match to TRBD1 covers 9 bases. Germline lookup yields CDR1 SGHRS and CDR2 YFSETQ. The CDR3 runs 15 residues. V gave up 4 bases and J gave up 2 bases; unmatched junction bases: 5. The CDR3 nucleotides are TGCGCCAGCAGCCCTGGGACAGGGATCACAGATACGCAGTATTTT. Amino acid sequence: CASSPGTGITDTQYF.

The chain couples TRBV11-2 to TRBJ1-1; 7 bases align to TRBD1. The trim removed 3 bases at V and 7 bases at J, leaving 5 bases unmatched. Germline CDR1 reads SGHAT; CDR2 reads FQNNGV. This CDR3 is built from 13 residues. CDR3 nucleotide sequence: TGTGCCAGCAGCTTGAGGGGGCTTGATGAAGCTTTCTTT. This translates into CASSLRGLDEAFF.

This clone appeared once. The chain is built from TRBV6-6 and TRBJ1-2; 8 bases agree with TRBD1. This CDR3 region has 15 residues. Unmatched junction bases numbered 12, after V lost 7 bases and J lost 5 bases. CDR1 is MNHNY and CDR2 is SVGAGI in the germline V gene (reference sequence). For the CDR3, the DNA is TGTGCCAGCAATGGTCGGACAGGGTTGGAATATGGCTACACCTTC. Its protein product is CASNGRTGLEYGYTF.

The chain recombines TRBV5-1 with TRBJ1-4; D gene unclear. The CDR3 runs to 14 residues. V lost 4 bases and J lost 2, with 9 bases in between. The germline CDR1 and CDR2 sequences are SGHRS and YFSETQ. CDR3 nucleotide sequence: TGCGCCAGCAGCCGTACAGTTACTAATGAAAAACTGTTTTTT. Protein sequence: CASSRTVTNEKLFF.

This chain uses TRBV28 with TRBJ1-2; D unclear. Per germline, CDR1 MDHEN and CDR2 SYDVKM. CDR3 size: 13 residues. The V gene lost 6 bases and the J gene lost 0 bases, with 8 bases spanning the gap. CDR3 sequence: CASRIGSNYGYTF. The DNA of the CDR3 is TGTGCCAGCAGGATCGGCTCTAACTATGGCTACACCTTC.

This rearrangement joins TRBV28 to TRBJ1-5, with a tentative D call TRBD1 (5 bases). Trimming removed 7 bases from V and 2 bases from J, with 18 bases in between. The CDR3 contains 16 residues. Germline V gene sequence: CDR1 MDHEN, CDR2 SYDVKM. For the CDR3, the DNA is TGTGCCAGCACCCCTAGTGGGGGAGTTCGCAATCAGCCCCAGCATTTT. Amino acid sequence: CASTPSGGVRNQPQHF.

CDR3 region: CASSPSAGQISGNTIYF. CDR3 DNA: TGTGCCAGCTCACCCTCAGCGGGACAGATCTCTGGAAACACCATATATTTT. This sequence joins TRBV18 and TRBJ1-3; TRBD1 aligns across 7 bases. Germline CDR1 reads KGHSH; CDR2 reads LQKENI. CDR3 size: 17 residues. V trimming: 3 bases; J trimming: 0 bases; junction bases outside the gene matches: 8.

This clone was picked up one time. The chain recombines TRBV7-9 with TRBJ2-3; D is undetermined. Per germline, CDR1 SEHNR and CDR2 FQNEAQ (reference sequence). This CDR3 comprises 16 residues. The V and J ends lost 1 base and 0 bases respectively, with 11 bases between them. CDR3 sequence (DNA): TGTGCCAGCAGCTTAGGGACCCTAACTAGCACAGATACGCAGTATTTT. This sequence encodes CASSLGTLTSTDTQYF.

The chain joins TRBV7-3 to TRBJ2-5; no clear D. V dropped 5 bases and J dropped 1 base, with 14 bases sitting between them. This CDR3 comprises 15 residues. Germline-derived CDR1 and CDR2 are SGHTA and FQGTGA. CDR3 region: CASSPGGTVQETQYF. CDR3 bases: TGTGCCAGCAGCCCAGGCGGCACAGTCCAAGAGACCCAGTACTTC. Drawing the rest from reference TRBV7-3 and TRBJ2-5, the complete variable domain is GAGVSQTPSNKVTEKGKYVELRCDPISGHTALYWYRQSLGQGPEFLIYFQGTGAADDSGLPNDRFFAVRPEGSVSTLKIQRTERGDSAVYLCASSPGGTVQETQYFGPGTRLLVL.

DNA of the CDR3: TGTGCCAGCAGCCAAGAGAAATTACTGACTAGCGGGAGACGTAATGAGCAGTTCTTC. Protein sequence: CASSQEKLLTSGRRNEQFF. The chain uses TRBV4-2 and TRBJ2-1; 12 bases match TRBD2. Losses at the gene ends were 0 bases for V and 7 bases for J; bases not matched to a gene: 13. This CDR3 is built from 19 residues. Germline V gives CDR1 LGHNA, CDR2 YNFKEQ.

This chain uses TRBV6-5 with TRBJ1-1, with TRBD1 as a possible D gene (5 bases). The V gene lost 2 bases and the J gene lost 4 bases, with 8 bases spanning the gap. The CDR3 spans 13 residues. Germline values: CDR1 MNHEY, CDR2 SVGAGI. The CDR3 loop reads CASSYDSGTEAFF. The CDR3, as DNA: TGTGCCAGCAGTTACGACAGTGGCACTGAAGCTTTCTTT.

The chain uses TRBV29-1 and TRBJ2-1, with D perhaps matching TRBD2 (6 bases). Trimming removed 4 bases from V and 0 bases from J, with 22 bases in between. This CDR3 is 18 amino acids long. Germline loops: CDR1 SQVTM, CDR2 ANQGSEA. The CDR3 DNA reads TGCAGCGTTGTGACCAGCCGTAGCGGCCGCAGCTCCTACAATGAGCAGTTCTTC. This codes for CSVVTSRSGRSSYNEQFF.

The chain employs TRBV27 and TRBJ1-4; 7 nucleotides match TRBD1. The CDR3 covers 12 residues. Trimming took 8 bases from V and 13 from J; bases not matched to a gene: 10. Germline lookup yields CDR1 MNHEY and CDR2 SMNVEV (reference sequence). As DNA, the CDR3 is TGTGCCAGCGGGGGAAGGGGGCGCCGACTGTTTTTT. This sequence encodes CASGGRGRRLFF. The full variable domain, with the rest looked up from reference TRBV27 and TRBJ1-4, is EAQVTQNPRYLITVTGKKLTVTCSQNMNHEYMSWYRQDPGLGLRQIYYSMNVEVTDKGDVPEGYKVSRKEKRNFPLILESPSPNQTSLYFCASGGRGRRLFFGSGTQLSVL.

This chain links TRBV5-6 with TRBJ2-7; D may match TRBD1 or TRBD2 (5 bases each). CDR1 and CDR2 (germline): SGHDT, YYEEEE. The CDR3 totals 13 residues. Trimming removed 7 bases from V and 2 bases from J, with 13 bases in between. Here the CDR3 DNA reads TGTGCCAGCTTAAGGGGACGTACCTACGAGCAGTACTTC. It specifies CASLRGRTYEQYF.

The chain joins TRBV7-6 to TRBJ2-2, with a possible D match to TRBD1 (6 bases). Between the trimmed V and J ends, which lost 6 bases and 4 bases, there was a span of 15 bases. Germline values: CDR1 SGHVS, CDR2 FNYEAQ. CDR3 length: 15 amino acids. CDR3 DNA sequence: TGTGCCAGCAGTCGGGTACAGGGTGGCACCGGGGAGCTGTTTTTT. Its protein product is CASSRVQGGTGELFF. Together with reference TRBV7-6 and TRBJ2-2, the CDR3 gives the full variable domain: GAGVSQSPRYKVTKRGQDVALRCDPISGHVSLYWYRQALGQGPEFLTYFNYEAQQDKSGLPNDRFSAERPEGSISTLTIQRTEQRDSAMYRCASSRVQGGTGELFFGEGSRLTVL.

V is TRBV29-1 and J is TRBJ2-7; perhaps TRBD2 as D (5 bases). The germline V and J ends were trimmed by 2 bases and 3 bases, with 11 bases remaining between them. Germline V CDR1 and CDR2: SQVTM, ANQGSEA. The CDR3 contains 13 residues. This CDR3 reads CSVEKGEGYEQYF. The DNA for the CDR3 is TGCAGCGTTGAAAAGGGTGAGGGCTACGAGCAGTACTTC.

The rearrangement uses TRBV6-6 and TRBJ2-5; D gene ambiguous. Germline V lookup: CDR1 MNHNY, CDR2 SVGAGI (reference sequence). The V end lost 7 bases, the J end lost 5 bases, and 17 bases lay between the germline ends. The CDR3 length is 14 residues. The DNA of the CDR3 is TGTGCCAGCACAAATCCCCCCTCGGTGGAGACCCAGTACTTC. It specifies CASTNPPSVETQYF.

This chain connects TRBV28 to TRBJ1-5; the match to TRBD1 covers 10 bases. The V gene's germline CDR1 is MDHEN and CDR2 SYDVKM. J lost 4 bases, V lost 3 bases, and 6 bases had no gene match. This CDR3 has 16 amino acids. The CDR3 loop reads CASSFESGQGNQPQHF. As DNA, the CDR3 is TGTGCCAGCAGTTTCGAATCGGGACAGGGGAATCAGCCCCAGCATTTT.

CDR3 in amino acids: CASSLVPARSSYNEQFF. The CDR3 nucleotides are TGTGCCAGCAGCTTAGTTCCAGCGCGAAGCTCCTACAATGAGCAGTTCTTC. The chain employs TRBV7-8 and TRBJ2-1; D uncertain. V was cut by 1 base and J by 0 bases, with 13 bases left in between. Germline assignment: CDR1 SGHVS and CDR2 FQNEAQ. The CDR3 has 17 residues.

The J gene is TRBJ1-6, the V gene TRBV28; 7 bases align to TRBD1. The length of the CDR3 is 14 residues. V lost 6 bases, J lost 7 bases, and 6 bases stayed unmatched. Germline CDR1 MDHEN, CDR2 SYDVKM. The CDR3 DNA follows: TGTGCCAGCAGCCCACAGGGGAGGAATTCACCCCTCCACTTT. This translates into CASSPQGRNSPLHF.

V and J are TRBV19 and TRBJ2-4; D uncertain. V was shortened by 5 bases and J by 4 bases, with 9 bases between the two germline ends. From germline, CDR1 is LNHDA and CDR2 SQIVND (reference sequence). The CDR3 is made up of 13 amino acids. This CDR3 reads CASSQVLKNIQYF. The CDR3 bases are TGTGCCAGTAGTCAGGTTCTTAAAAACATTCAGTACTTC.

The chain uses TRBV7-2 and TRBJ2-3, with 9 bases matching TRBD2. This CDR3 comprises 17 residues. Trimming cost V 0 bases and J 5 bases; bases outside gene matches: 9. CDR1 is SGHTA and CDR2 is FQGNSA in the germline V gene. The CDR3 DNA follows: TGTGCCAGCAGCTTAGCGCGTTTAGCGGGAGTTGGAGATACGCAGTATTTT. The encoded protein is CASSLARLAGVGDTQYF.

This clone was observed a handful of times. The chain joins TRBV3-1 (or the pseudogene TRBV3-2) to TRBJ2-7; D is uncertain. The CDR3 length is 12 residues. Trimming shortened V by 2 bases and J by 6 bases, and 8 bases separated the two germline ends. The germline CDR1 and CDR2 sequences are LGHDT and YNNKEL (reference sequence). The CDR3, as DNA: TGTGCCAGCAGCCAATGGCAGAGCGAGCAGTACTTC. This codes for CASSQWQSEQYF.

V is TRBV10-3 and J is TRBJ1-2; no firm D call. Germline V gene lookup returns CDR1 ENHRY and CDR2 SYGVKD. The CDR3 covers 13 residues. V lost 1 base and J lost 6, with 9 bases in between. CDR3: CAISEFLIDGYTF. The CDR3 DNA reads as TGTGCCATCAGTGAGTTCCTTATTGATGGCTACACCTTC.

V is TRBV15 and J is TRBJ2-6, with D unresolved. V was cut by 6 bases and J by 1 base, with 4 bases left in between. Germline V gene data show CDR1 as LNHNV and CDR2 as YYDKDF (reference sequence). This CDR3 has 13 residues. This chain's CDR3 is CATRSSGANVLTF. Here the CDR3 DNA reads TGTGCCACCAGGAGTTCTGGGGCCAACGTCCTGACTTTC.

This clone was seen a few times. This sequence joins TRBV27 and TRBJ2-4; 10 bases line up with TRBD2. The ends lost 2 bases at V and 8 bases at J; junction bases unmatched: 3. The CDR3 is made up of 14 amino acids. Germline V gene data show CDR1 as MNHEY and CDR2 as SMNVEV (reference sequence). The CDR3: CASSLLAGVDIQYF. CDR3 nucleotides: TGTGCCAGCAGTTTACTAGCGGGAGTGGACATTCAGTACTTC.

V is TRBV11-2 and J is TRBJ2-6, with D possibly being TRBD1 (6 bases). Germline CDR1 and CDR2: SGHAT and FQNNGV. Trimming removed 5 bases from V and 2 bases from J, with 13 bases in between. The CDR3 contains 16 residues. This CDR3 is CASSLTGTAGANVLTF. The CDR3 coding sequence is TGTGCCAGCAGCCTCACAGGGACCGCTGGGGCCAACGTCCTGACTTTC.